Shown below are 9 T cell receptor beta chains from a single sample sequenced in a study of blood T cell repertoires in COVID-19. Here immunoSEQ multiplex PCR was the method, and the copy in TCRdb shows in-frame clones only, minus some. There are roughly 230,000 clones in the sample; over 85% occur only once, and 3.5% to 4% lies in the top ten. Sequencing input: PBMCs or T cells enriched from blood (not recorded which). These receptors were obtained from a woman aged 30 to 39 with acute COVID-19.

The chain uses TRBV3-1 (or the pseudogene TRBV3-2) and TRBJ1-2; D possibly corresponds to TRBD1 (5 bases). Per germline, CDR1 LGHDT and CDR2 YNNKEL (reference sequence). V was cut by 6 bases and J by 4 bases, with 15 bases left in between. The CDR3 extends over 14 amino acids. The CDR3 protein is CASSSAGGGYGYTF. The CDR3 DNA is TGTGCCAGCAGTTCCGCCGGGGGGGGCTATGGCTACACCTTC.

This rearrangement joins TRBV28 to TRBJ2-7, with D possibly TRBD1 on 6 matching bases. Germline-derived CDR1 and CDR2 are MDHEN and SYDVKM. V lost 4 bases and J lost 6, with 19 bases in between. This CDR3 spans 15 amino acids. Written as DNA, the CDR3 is TGTGCCAGCAGTTCTAGTACAGGGTACAAGGGCGAGCAGTACTTC. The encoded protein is CASSSSTGYKGEQYF.

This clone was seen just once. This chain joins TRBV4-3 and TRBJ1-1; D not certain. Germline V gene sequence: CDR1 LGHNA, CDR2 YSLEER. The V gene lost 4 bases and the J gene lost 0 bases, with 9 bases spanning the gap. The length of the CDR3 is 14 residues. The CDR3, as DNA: TGCGCCAGCAGCCCAGGACTGTTGAACACTGAAGCTTTCTTT. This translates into CASSPGLLNTEAFF.

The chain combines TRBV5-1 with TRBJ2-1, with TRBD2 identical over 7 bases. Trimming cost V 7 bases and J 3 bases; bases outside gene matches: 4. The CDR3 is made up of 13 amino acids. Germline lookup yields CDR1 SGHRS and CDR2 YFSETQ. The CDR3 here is CASGREDYNEQFF. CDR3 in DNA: TGCGCCAGCGGTCGGGAGGACTACAATGAGCAGTTCTTC. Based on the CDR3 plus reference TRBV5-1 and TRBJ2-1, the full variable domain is KAGVTQTPRYLIKTRGQQVTLSCSPISGHRSVSWYQQTPGQGLQFLFEYFSETQRNKGNFPGRFSGRQFSNSRSEMNVSTLELGDSALYLCASGREDYNEQFFGPGTRLTVL.

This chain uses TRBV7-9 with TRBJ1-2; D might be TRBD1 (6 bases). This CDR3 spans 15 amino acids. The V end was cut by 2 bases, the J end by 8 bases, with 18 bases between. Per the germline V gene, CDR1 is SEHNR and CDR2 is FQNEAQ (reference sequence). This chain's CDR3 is CASSLIQGIGVGYTF. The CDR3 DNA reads TGTGCCAGCAGCTTAATTCAGGGGATCGGGGTAGGCTACACCTTC.

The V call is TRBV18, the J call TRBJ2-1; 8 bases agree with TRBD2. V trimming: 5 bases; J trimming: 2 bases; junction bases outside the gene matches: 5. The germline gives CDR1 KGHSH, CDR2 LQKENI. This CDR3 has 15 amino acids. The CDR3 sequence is CASSDTGGTYNEQFF. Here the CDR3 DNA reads TGTGCCAGCTCAGATACGGGGGGGACCTACAATGAGCAGTTCTTC.

The CDR3 coding sequence is TGTGCCAGCAGCCCATTCTCCTACGAGCAGTACTTC. Translation: CASSPFSYEQYF. The V and J genes are TRBV3-1 (or the pseudogene TRBV3-2) and TRBJ2-7, with D unresolved. Germline V gene data show CDR1 as LGHDT and CDR2 as YNNKEL (reference sequence). The germline V and J ends were trimmed by 4 bases and 0 bases, with 4 bases remaining between them. CDR3 length equals 12 residues.

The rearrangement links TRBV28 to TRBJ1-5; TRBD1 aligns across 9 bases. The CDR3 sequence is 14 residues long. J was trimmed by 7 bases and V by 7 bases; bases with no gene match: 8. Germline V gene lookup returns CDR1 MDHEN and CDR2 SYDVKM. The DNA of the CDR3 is TGTGCCAGCAATACAGGGGGCGCGGGGCAGCCCCAGCATTTT. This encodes CASNTGGAGQPQHF. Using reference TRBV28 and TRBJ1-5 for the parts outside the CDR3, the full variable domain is DVKVTQSSRYLVKRTGEKVFLECVQDMDHENMFWYRQDPGLGLRLIYFSYDVKMKEKGDIPEGYSVSREKKERFSLILESASTNQTSMYLCASNTGGAGQPQHFGDGTRLSIL.

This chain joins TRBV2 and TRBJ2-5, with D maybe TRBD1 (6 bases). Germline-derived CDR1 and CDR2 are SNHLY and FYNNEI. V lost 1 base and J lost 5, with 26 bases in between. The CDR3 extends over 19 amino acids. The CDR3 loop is CASSEGAAAPGTSWETQYF. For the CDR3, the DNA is TGTGCCAGCAGTGAAGGTGCAGCGGCCCCCGGGACATCTTGGGAGACCCAGTACTTC.